The rows below give T cell receptor beta chains drawn from one sample of a study of shared clonotypes between healthy human individuals. This table comes from immunoSEQ multiplex PCR, and its TCRdb copy is limited to in-frame clones, with some not included. Found here are about 2.4 million clones, over 85% of them singletons; the top ten hold about 0.34%. The sequencing input was naive CD4+ T cells from PBMCs. All receptors come from a man between 18 and 35 years old in good health. Some clones in this sample may be carry-over from other donors' samples. Both conserved end residues are part of each CDR3.

cdr3_length v_call cdr3_aa
13 TRBV4-1 CASSQDRGYEQYF
13 TRBV30 CAWSRQARGEQYF
17 TRBV10-2 CASSDRLGVRGNQPQHF
14 TRBV15 CATSRWGGNGPQHF
14 TRBV6-5 CASSDPPTSGRSYF
14 TRBV29-1 CSAAPSGITDTQYF
13 TRBV7-2 CASSLAGGQPQHF
15 TRBV19 CASSIPRGGTDTQYF
16 TRBV27 CASSLLGRWGTGELFF
14 TRBV5-1 CASSLARESTEAFF
15 TRBV5-6 CASSFFGQGGYEQYF
14 TRBV5-1 CASSTQGGDNEQFF
14 TRBV19 CASSPRDPWQPQHF
14 TRBV28 CASSLAGLGGKLFF
15 TRBV6-5 CASSFRGGSNYGYTF
14 TRBV6-5 CASSKTGGGYEQYF
12 TRBV29-1 CSVGPGQETQYF
14 TRBV9 CASSVAQMNTEAFF
16 TRBV28 CASLAEGIEGGNTIYF